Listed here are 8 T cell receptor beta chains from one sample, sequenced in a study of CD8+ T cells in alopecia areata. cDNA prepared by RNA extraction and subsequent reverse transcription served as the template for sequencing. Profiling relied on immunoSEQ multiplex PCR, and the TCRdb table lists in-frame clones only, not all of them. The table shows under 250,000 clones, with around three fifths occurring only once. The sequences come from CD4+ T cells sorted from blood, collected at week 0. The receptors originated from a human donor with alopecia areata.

CDR3: CASPTSGTRRADTQYF. CDR3 in DNA: TGTGCCAGTCCGACTTCCGGGACAAGAAGAGCAGATACGCAGTATTTT. This chain links TRBV25-1 with TRBJ2-3; tentative D call: TRBD1 (6 bases). This CDR3 has 16 residues. V gave up 9 bases and J gave up 4 bases, with 23 bases separating them. The germline V gene has CDR1 MGHDK and CDR2 SYGVNS. Filled out from reference TRBV25-1 and TRBJ2-3, the complete variable domain reads EADIYQTPRYLVIGTGKKITLECSQTMGHDKMYWYQQDPGMELHLIHYSYGVNSTEKGDLSSESTVSRIRTEHFPLTLESARPSHTSQYLCASPTSGTRRADTQYFGPGTRLTVL.

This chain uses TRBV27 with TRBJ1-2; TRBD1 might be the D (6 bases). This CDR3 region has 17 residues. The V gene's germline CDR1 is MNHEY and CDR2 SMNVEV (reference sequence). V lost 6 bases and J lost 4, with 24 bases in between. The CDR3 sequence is CASRVADLAGAFYGYTF. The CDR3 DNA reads TGTGCCAGCAGAGTTGCCGATTTGGCAGGGGCCTTCTATGGCTACACCTTC.

CDR3 nucleotides: TGTGCCAGCAGCCTGGGACAGATCACAGATACGCAGTATTTT. Translation: CASSLGQITDTQYF. V and J are TRBV7-8 and TRBJ2-3; 7 nucleotides align to TRBD1. Germline lookup yields CDR1 SGHVS and CDR2 FQNEAQ. V lost 5 bases to trimming and J lost 2 bases; unmatched junction nucleotides: 4. CDR3 length: 14 residues. Complete variable domain (other parts from reference TRBV7-8 and TRBJ2-3): GAGVSQSPRYKVAKRGQDVALRCDPISGHVSLFWYQQALGQGPEFLTYFQNEAQLDKSGLPSDRFFAERPEGSVSTLKIQRTQQEDSAVYLCASSLGQITDTQYFGPGTRLTVL.

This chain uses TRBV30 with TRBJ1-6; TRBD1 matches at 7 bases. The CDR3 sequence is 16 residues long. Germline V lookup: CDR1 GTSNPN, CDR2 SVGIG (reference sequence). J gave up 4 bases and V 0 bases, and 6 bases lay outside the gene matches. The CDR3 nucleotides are TGTGCCTGGAGTGTAGGTGGGACAGCTTATAATTCACCCCTCCACTTT. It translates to CAWSVGGTAYNSPLHF.

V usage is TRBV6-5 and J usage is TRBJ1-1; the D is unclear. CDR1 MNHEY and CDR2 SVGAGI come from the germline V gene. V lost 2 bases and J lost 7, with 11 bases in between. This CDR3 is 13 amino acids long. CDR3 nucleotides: TGTGCCAGCAGTTACCCGGCCACGGGTGAAGCTTTCTTT. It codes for CASSYPATGEAFF.

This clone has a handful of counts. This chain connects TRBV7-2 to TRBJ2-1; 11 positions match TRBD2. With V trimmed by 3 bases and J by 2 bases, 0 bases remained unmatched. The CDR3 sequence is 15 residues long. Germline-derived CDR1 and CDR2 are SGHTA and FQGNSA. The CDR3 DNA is TGTGCCAGCAGCTTTAGCGGGGGGGCCTACAATGAGCAGTTCTTC. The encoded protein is CASSFSGGAYNEQFF.

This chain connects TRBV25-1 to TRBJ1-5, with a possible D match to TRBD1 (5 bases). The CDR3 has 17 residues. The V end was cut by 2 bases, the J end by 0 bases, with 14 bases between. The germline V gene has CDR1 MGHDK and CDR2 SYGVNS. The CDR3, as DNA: TGTGCCAGCAGTGAACGCTGGGGCCCCTATAGCAATCAGCCCCAGCATTTT. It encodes CASSERWGPYSNQPQHF.

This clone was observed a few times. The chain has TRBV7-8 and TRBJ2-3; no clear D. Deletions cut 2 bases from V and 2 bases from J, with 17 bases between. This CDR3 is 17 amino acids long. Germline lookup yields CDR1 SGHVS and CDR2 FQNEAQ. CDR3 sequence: CASSLLAQPKATDTQYF. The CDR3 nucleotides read TGTGCCAGCAGCTTATTGGCACAACCTAAGGCCACAGATACGCAGTATTTT.